The 14 T cell receptor beta chains reported below all come from one sample, sequenced in a study of glioma-infiltrating T cells. TCR alpha and beta CDR3 regions were amplified from RNA using iRepertoire nested multiplex PCR. One entry per CDR3 protein, called by TCRdb with MiXCR from the multiplex PCR reads. The profile covers about 180,000 distinct CDR3 sequences, with around 40% appearing a single time and under 6.5% taken by the ten largest. The sequenced material came from glioma tissue, nonneoplastic brain tissue, or PBMCs (not recorded which). The receptors shown here come from a human donor with low-grade glioma or glioblastoma, undergoing nonglioma brain surgery, or in good health (not recorded which).

This clonotype was seen ten or more times. The rearrangement uses TRBV20-1 and TRBJ2-1; 8 nucleotides align to TRBD2. V dropped 1 base and J dropped 13; count of bases not matched to a gene: 15. Germline CDR1 is DFQATT and CDR2 is SNEGSKA (reference sequence). The CDR3 has 15 amino acids. The CDR3 protein is CSARALLASGRDQFF. CDR3 DNA sequence: TGCAGTGCTAGAGCGCTCCTGGCTAGCGGGCGGGACCAGTTCTTC.

In its sample, this clonotype was seen once. A much larger clone differs from this one at a single base, so this may be a read error. The genes are TRBV28 and TRBJ2-1; 7 positions agree with TRBD2. This CDR3 contains 14 residues. Germline loops: CDR1 MDHEN, CDR2 SYDVKM. CDR3 region: CASTPGLGYNEEFF. The CDR3 coding sequence is TGTGCCAGCACACCTGGACTAGGGTACAATGAGGAGTTCTTC.

In regard to this clonotype: Just one base apart from a much larger clone, this may be a read error. The V call is TRBV28, the J call TRBJ2-7; 7 bases line up with TRBD1. The CDR3 is 15 residues long. In germline, CDR1 is MDHEN, CDR2 SYDVKM. The CDR3 region is CAISLGRRGTYEQYF. The CDR3 coding sequence is TGTGCCATCAGTTTAGGTCGCAGGGGGACCTACGAGCAGTACTTC.

This clonotype was observed a handful of times. This chain joins TRBV3-1 and TRBJ2-5; TRBD2 matches at 9 bases. CDR1 is LGHDT, CDR2 YNNKEL, per germline (reference sequence). The CDR3 extends over 15 amino acids. The trim removed 5 bases at V and 3 bases at J, leaving 7 bases unmatched. In DNA form, the CDR3 reads TGTGCCAGCAGCGAGACGTTAGCGGGAGAAGAGACCCAGTACTTC. This gives the protein CASSETLAGEETQYF.

The table lists this clonotype with a few counts. V gene TRBV18 combines with J gene TRBJ1-3; no clear D gene. V was pared by 1 base and J by 3 bases, with 4 bases between. The CDR3 covers 13 residues. Looked up from germline, CDR1 is KGHSH and CDR2 is LQKENI. The CDR3 region has the DNA TGTGCCAGCTCACCACAGGGTGGAAACACCATATATTTT. Protein sequence: CASSPQGGNTIYF.

This clonotype was seen a handful of times. A read error may be the cause here, since a much bigger clone is one base away. J is TRBJ1-5 and V is TRBV15; a weak D match, TRBD1 (5 bases). The CDR3 is 18 amino acids. Germline CDR1 LNHNV, CDR2 YYDKDF (reference sequence). The CDR3 DNA reads TGTGCCACCAGCGTCCGCCTGCAGGGATTCCATAGCAATAAGCCCCAGCATTTT. It codes for CATSVRLQGFHSNKPQHF.

In nucleotides, the CDR3 is TGCAGCGTAGAGGGGGAGAGGGGATCTTATGGCTACACCTTC. It is translated as CSVEGERGSYGYTF. J is TRBJ1-2 and V is TRBV29-1, with D perhaps matching TRBD1 (6 bases). Per the germline V gene, CDR1 is SQVTM and CDR2 is ANQGSEA. The length of the CDR3 is 14 residues. Trimming removed 6 bases from V and 5 bases from J, with 19 bases in between.

This clonotype was picked up many times. The CDR3 DNA reads TGTGCCAGCAAACCCCACCGGGACGGAAATCAGCCCCAGCATTTT. It is translated as CASKPHRDGNQPQHF. This chain connects TRBV28 to TRBJ1-5; the D gene is possibly TRBD1 (5 bases). The CDR3 length is 15 residues. V dropped 7 bases and J dropped 4 bases, with 17 bases sitting between them. From germline, CDR1 is MDHEN and CDR2 SYDVKM.

This clonotype was seen repeatedly, ten times or more. This chain links TRBV24-1 with TRBJ1-4; TRBD1 is a possible D gene (5 bases). The CDR3 length is 15 residues. Germline loops: CDR1 KGHDR, CDR2 SFDVKD. V was pared by 4 bases and J by 6 bases, with 14 bases between. This CDR3 is CATSDSGTPDEKLFF. In nucleotides, the CDR3 is TGTGCCACCAGTGACAGTGGGACGCCCGATGAAAAACTGTTTTTT.

This clonotype was recorded at least ten times. V gene TRBV27 combines with J gene TRBJ2-7; the D gene is possibly TRBD1 (6 bases). Germline values: CDR1 MNHEY, CDR2 SMNVEV (reference sequence). The CDR3 is made up of 12 amino acids. Trimming left V 8 bases short and J 2 bases short, with 10 bases between. CDR3 protein: CASGTGPYEQYF. In DNA form, the CDR3 reads TGTGCCAGCGGAACAGGGCCCTACGAGCAGTACTTC.

As regards this clonotype: A read error is possible here, since a much larger clone lies one base away. V usage is TRBV3-1 and J usage is TRBJ2-7; D is unresolved. CDR3 length: 13 amino acids. Germline loops: CDR1 LGHDT, CDR2 YNNKEL (reference sequence). The CDR3 sequence: CASRQVVQTEQYF. The CDR3 DNA is TGTGCCAGCAGACAAGTTGTACAGACCGAGCAGTACTTC.

This clonotype occurred many times. The J gene is TRBJ2-1, the V gene TRBV19, with TRBD2 as a possible D gene (5 bases). V lost 9 bases to trimming and J lost 0 bases, with 12 bases between them. In germline, CDR1 is LNHDA, CDR2 SQIVND (reference sequence). CDR3 size: 14 residues. The CDR3 sequence: CASRSGSSYNEQFF. The CDR3 coding sequence is TGTGCCAGCAGAAGCGGAAGCTCCTACAATGAGCAGTTCTTC.

The table lists this clonotype with many counts. This CDR3 reads CASSELQSTDTQYF. In DNA form, the CDR3 reads TGCGCCAGCAGTGAGTTACAGTCCACAGATACGCAGTATTTT. The chain uses TRBV10-1 and TRBJ2-3, with D unresolved. Trimming took off 1 base at V and 2 bases at J, with 7 bases between the two ends. The germline gives CDR1 WNHNN, CDR2 SYGVQD (reference sequence). The CDR3 is 14 amino acids.

A remark on this clonotype: With a much larger clone just one base away, this may be a read error. The chain employs TRBV7-2 and TRBJ2-5; D gene unclear. The CDR3 loop spans 13 amino acids. Germline assignment: CDR1 SGHTA and CDR2 FQGNSA. CDR3 coding DNA: TGTGCCAGAAGCTTAGTCTGGCGGGAGACCCAGTACTTC. Translation gives CARSLVWRETQYF.